These T cell receptor beta chains were read from a single sample in a study of T cell responses to AZD1222 COVID-19 vaccine. Clones were sequenced by immunoSEQ multiplex PCR, and TCRdb holds only the in-frame ones, with some missing. The sample lists 74,000 or so clones, around four fifths occurring once. The starting material was peripheral blood, obtained on day 0 of AZD1222 vaccination. These receptors were taken from an adult in good health. Each CDR3 is given with its conserved first and last residue. A D gene is named only where the DNA matches it firmly. Clone size is stated in some rows and not others, as once, few, many or a class when expanded.

. | TRBJ1-2 | TRBV6-6 | . | 14 | TGTGCCAGCAGTGCGTCCGGGAACCTCTATGGCTACACCTTC | CASSASGNLYGYTF
. | TRBJ2-7 | TRBV28 | TRBD1 | 14 | TGTGCCAGCGGCGACCGACAGGGGGCTTACGAGCAGTACTTC | CASGDRQGAYEQYF
few | TRBJ1-1 | TRBV14 | . | 15 | TGTGCCAGCAGCCTAATCGGGATGTCCGGCACTGAAGCTTTCTTT | CASSLIGMSGTEAFF
. | TRBJ1-5 | TRBV3-1/TRBV3-2 | TRBD1 | 15 | TGTGCCAGCAGCCAACACCCACAGGGGGATCAGCCCCAGCATTTT | CASSQHPQGDQPQHF
. | TRBJ1-2 | TRBV3-1/TRBV3-2 | . | 15 | TGTGCCAGCAGCCAAGCCGCCGTCAAGCGGGGTGGCTACACCTTC | CASSQAAVKRGGYTF
. | TRBJ1-1 | TRBV6-6 | TRBD1 | 14 | TGTGCCAGCACCCGGACAGGGGCGAACACTGAAGCTTTCTTT | CASTRTGANTEAFF
. | TRBJ2-7 | TRBV30 | TRBD1 | 12 | TGTGCCTGGGTCGGGACAGCCTACGAGCAGTACTTC | CAWVGTAYEQYF
. | TRBJ2-2 | TRBV28 | TRBD2 | 14 | TGTGCCAGCACCTGGGGGGGTACGACCGGGGAGCTGTTTTTT | CASTWGGTTGELFF
. | TRBJ1-1 | TRBV9 | . | 14 | TGTGCCAGCAGCGTAGGAGGGGGAGAGACTGAAGCTTTCTTT | CASSVGGGETEAFF
few | TRBJ2-1 | TRBV28 | TRBD2 | 15 | TGTGCCAGCAGTCCCGGGGTAGCGGGAGGGTTAGTCGGGTTCTTC | CASSPGVAGGLVGFF
. | TRBJ1-1 | TRBV7-8 | . | 17 | TGTGCCAGCAGCGGACCAGGGTCCTGGGGCGTGAACACTGAAGCTTTCTTT | CASSGPGSWGVNTEAFF
. | TRBJ1-2 | TRBV15 | . | 13 | TGTGCCACCAGTACCCGGCACCGCGGGGGCTACACCTTC | CATSTRHRGGYTF
. | TRBJ1-5 | TRBV18 | TRBD1 | 16 | TGTGCCAGCTCACCTCTCGCAGGGGGATTGGATCAGCCCCAGCATTTT | CASSPLAGGLDQPQHF
. | TRBJ2-2 | TRBV7-2 | . | 13 | TGTGCCAGCAGCCTTCAGGGGACCGGGGAGCTGTTTTTT | CASSLQGTGELFF
once | TRBJ2-4 | TRBV4-3 | . | 14 | TGCGCCAGCAGCCAAGATTGGGGGGAAAACATTCAGTACTTC | CASSQDWGENIQYF
. | TRBJ1-1 | TRBV3-1/TRBV3-2 | TRBD1 | 13 | TGTGCCAGCAGCCTTGCAGGGGGCACTGAAGCTTTCTTT | CASSLAGGTEAFF
. | TRBJ1-2 | TRBV4-3 | . | 14 | TGCGCCAGCAGCCAAGGGACCTCTGGCTATGGCTACACCTTC | CASSQGTSGYGYTF
. | TRBJ2-3 | TRBV28 | . | 13 | TGTGCCAGCAGGGACCAAGGGGATCATACGCAGTATTTT | CASRDQGDHTQYF
. | TRBJ2-7 | TRBV28 | . | 10 | TGTGCCAGCGGAGTTAGGGAGCAGTACTTC | CASGVREQYF
. | TRBJ2-2 | TRBV13 | TRBD1 | 15 | TGTGCCAGCAGCTTGGGGACAGGGCTATCCGGGGAGCTGTTTTTT | CASSLGTGLSGELFF
. | TRBJ2-2 | TRBV9 | . | 11 | TGTGCCAGCAGCGTTACCGGGGAGCTGTTTTTT | CASSVTGELFF
. | TRBJ1-4 | TRBV3-1/TRBV3-2 | . | 15 | TGTGCCAGCAGCTCTCACTTCCTAGCTAATGAAAAACTGTTTTTT | CASSSHFLANEKLFF
. | TRBJ1-1 | TRBV6-2/TRBV6-3 | . | 16 | TGTGCCAGCAGTCCCCAGGGCTCATCCATGAACACTGAAGCTTTCTTT | CASSPQGSSMNTEAFF
few | TRBJ1-6 | TRBV27 | . | 14 | TGTGCCAGCAGTTCCGGGCACCCGAATTCACCCCTCCACTTT | CASSSGHPNSPLHF
. | TRBJ1-5 | TRBV6-2/TRBV6-3 | . | 17 | TGTGCCAGCAGTCTACAGGGAATTGCGCAGGGCAATCAGCCCCAGCATTTT | CASSLQGIAQGNQPQHF
. | TRBJ1-4 | TRBV5-8 | TRBD1 | 15 | TGTGCCAGCAGCTTGGTGACAGGGGGCTCTGAAAAACTGTTTTTT | CASSLVTGGSEKLFF
. | TRBJ2-3 | TRBV9 | TRBD2 | 16 | TGTGCCAGCAGCGTTTCGGCTAGCGGGAGGGGAGATACGCAGTATTTT | CASSVSASGRGDTQYF
. | TRBJ2-4 | TRBV30 | TRBD2 | 16 | TGTGCCTGGTCCAGGGAACTAGCGGAAGCCAAAAACATTCAGTACTTC | CAWSRELAEAKNIQYF
. | TRBJ2-2 | TRBV5-4 | TRBD1 | 15 | TGTGCCAGCAGCTCGACAGGGCCCTTCACCGGGGAGCTGTTTTTT | CASSSTGPFTGELFF
. | TRBJ1-3 | TRBV27 | . | 14 | TGTGCCAGCAGCCGAGGGGGGGTAGGAAACACCATATATTTT | CASSRGGVGNTIYF
once | TRBJ2-7 | TRBV4-3 | . | 14 | TGCGCCAGCAGCCAAGATGTTGGAGGTTACGAGCAGTACTTC | CASSQDVGGYEQYF
. | TRBJ1-2 | TRBV18 | TRBD1 | 15 | TGTGCCAGCTCACCTCTCCGGGACAGGGGCTATGGCTACACCTTC | CASSPLRDRGYGYTF
. | TRBJ2-2 | TRBV7-3 | . | 14 | TGTGCCAGCAGCCAGGGGCGCGGGGCCGGGGAGCTGTTTTTT | CASSQGRGAGELFF
. | TRBJ2-3 | TRBV18 | TRBD2 | 17 | TGTGCCAGCTCACCACAGGTCAATAGCGGGAGGGCAGATACGCAGTATTTT | CASSPQVNSGRADTQYF
. | TRBJ2-7 | TRBV3-1/TRBV3-2 | TRBD2 | 18 | TGTGCCAGCAGCCCGAGAAAACTAGCGGGGACCGTTTCCTACGAGCAGTACTTC | CASSPRKLAGTVSYEQYF
. | TRBJ1-5 | TRBV7-2 | . | 15 | TGTGCCAGCAGCTTAAGGGGGACCCAAAATCAGCCCCAGCATTTT | CASSLRGTQNQPQHF
few | TRBJ1-2 | TRBV18 | TRBD1 | 17 | TGTGCCAGCTCACCCGACAGGGGGCGCGGTTCTGGCTATGGCTACACCTTC | CASSPDRGRGSGYGYTF
. | TRBJ1-2 | TRBV12-3/TRBV12-4 | . | 13 | TGTGCCAGCAGTCAAGACAGGCTCTATGGCTACACCTTC | CASSQDRLYGYTF
many | TRBJ1-2 | TRBV4-2 | TRBD1 | 17 | TGTGCCAGCAGCCAAGATACAGGGGGACGGATCTTCTATGGCTACACCTTC | CASSQDTGGRIFYGYTF
. | TRBJ2-7 | TRBV4-2 | TRBD2 | 14 | TGTGCCAGCAGCCAAGCGGGGGGGAGCTACGAGCAGTACTTC | CASSQAGGSYEQYF